Included here is one T cell receptor beta chain sequence, with context. What it binds is unknown. These data are taken from a study of T cell responses to AZD1222 COVID-19 vaccine. V dropped 2 bases and J dropped 3 bases, with 14 bases sitting between them. The CDR3 spans 16 residues. Per germline, CDR1 SGHDT and CDR2 YYEEEE. TCRdb's table, derived via immunoSEQ multiplex PCR, lists solely in-frame clones and lacks some. The data show approximately 110,000 clones, approximately 89% seen once. Study observations and caveats: CD4 TCRs linked to vaccination spanned spike, dominating at 160-218 and 743-854. No day 14 peak samples; only post-peak repertoires were characterized. Only five or six AZD1222 recipients tested seropositive at baseline. Donor demographics were predominantly white British with a female majority; clonal diversity may be underestimated.

This chain joins TRBV5-6 and TRBJ2-2, with D possibly matching TRBD2 (7 bases). The material was peripheral blood, obtained 28 days after the second AZD1222 dose. This TCR derives from an adult who received the AZD1222 COVID-19 vaccine. The CDR3 loop is CASSLRGARDTGELFF. DNA of the CDR3: TGTGCCAGCAGCTTACGGGGGGCGCGGGACACCGGGGAGCTGTTTTTT.